These T cell receptor beta chains were read from a single sample in a study of molecular identifiers for immune sequencing clone quantification. TCRdb fed the PCR reads into MiXCR, producing one record per CDR3 protein. The table includes hundreds of thousands of distinct CDR3 sequences, 25% detected once. Sample: naive CD8+ T cells from blood, with Jurkat cell RNA spiked in. The source is a human donor in good health. Some libraries in this study had Jurkat cell RNA spiked in. Both conserved end residues are part of each CDR3. A D gene is named only where the DNA matches it firmly. A clone size is listed for some rows: how often the clone was seen (once, few, many), or a class if it is expanded.

TRBJ2-1 - few TRBV4-3 CASSQDTAAGNEQFF TGCGCCAGCAGCCAAGATACAGCGGCCGGGAATGAGCAGTTCTTC
TRBJ2-7 - few TRBV7-9 CASSLEFDTSHPIYEQYF TGTGCCAGCAGCTTAGAATTTGACACTTCCCATCCCATCTACGAGCAGTACTTC
TRBJ1-1 - - TRBV28 CASRVGWGNTEAFF TGTGCCAGCAGGGTGGGCTGGGGGAACACTGAAGCTTTCTTT
TRBJ1-4 TRBD1 few TRBV9 CASSVRDRDEKLFF TGTGCCAGCAGCGTAAGGGACAGGGATGAAAAACTGTTTTTT
TRBJ1-5 - - TRBV3-1 CASSPARGYGQPQHF TGTGCCAGCAGCCCTGCCAGGGGATATGGGCAGCCCCAGCATTTT
TRBJ2-3 TRBD1 few TRBV7-3 CASSKGQGNTDTQYF TGTGCCAGCAGCAAAGGACAGGGAAACACAGATACGCAGTATTTT
TRBJ1-1 TRBD1 - TRBV11-2 CASSLVKGATEAFF TGTGCCAGCAGCTTAGTGAAGGGGGCCACTGAAGCTTTCTTT
TRBJ2-5 - - TRBV29-1 CRVEEGGTGETQYF TGCCGCGTTGAAGAGGGGGGGACAGGAGAGACGCAGTACTTC
TRBJ2-3 TRBD1 many TRBV6-6 CASSPFGTGERFSTDTQYF TGTGCCAGCAGCCCCTTCGGGACAGGAGAAAGATTTAGCACAGATACGCAGTATTTT
TRBJ2-7 - - TRBV28 CASSLPGEVCEQYF TGTGCCAGCAGTTTACCGGGAGAGGTCTGTGAGCAGTACTTC
TRBJ2-6 - few TRBV12-3/TRBV12-4 CASSLLGEAPTF TGTGCCAGCAGTTTATTGGGTGAGGCCCCGACTTTC
TRBJ1-6 - - TRBV7-8 CASSFKGLYSPLHF TGTGCCAGCAGCTTTAAGGGCCTTTATTCACCCCTCCACTTT
TRBJ2-7 TRBD1 many TRBV6-5 CASSYRTGYEQYF TGTGCCAGCAGTTACCGGACAGGATACGAGCAGTACTTC
TRBJ1-1 TRBD1 - TRBV11-2 CASSYIQGWAFF TGTGCCAGCAGTTATATACAGGGGTGGGCTTTCTTT
TRBJ2-3 - few TRBV11-2 CASSPGRVVFTDTQYF TGTGCCAGCAGCCCCGGTAGGGTGGTCTTCACAGATACGCAGTATTTT
TRBJ2-7 - many TRBV19 CASGPGDYEQYF TGTGCCAGTGGACCAGGGGATTACGAGCAGTACTTC
TRBJ2-3 - many TRBV15 CATSRDRGSRTDTQYF TGTGCCACCAGCAGAGATAGGGGTTCTAGGACAGATACGCAGTATTTT
TRBJ2-3 - many TRBV5-4 CASSLEVWGSSTDTQYF TGTGCCAGCAGCTTGGAGGTCTGGGGCAGCTCCACAGATACGCAGTATTTT
TRBJ2-7 TRBD2 few TRBV19 CASSMLAGENGQYF TGTGCCAGTAGTATGCTAGCGGGAGAAAACGGGCAGTACTTC
TRBJ1-5 - few TRBV10-3 CAISEPGVQPQHF TGTGCCATCAGTGAGCCGGGGGTTCAGCCCCAGCATTTT
TRBJ2-2 - - TRBV7-7 CASSPQGRNTGELFF TGTGCCAGCAGCCCGCAGGGGAGGAACACCGGGGAGCTGTTTTTT
TRBJ2-5 - many TRBV2 CAAPGEDGETQYF TGTGCCGCCCCGGGGGAGGATGGAGAGACCCAGTACTTC
TRBJ2-7 TRBD2 - TRBV7-9 CATNHPRLAGDNTYEQYF TGTGCCACCAACCACCCGCGACTAGCGGGAGATAATACCTACGAGCAGTACTTC
TRBJ1-1 - few TRBV5-5 CASSLDGTDLNTEAFF TGTGCCAGCAGCTTGGATGGGACGGACCTGAACACTGAAGCTTTCTTT
TRBJ2-7 - many TRBV5-1 CASSALDGAYSYEQYF TGCGCCAGCAGCGCCCTGGACGGGGCCTACTCCTACGAGCAGTACTTC
TRBJ2-6 - - TRBV6-1 CASSESRQGSGANVLTF TGTGCCAGCAGTGAGAGCCGGCAGGGCTCTGGGGCCAACGTCCTGACTTTC
TRBJ1-5 TRBD1 - TRBV20-1 CSVRTGGSNQPQHF TGCAGTGTTCGGACAGGGGGAAGCAATCAGCCCCAGCATTTT